This T cell receptor beta chain was documented in a study of CD8+CD57+ T cells in acquired aplastic anemia. For the study at large: On average, sorted CD4+ and CD8+ cells gave approximately 3 ug of DNA.

Both TCR beta VDJ combination and CDR3 sequence profiling were carried out. Genomic DNA was the template for this profiling. TCRdb used MiXCR to reprocess the reads, holding one entry per CDR3 protein. The sample consists of about 160,000 distinct CDR3 sequences, around half of them appearing once. The V end lost 2 bases, the J end lost 2 bases, and 11 bases lay between the germline ends. The CDR3 totals 14 residues. Germline V lookup: CDR1 SGDLS, CDR2 YYNGEE. About this clonotype: Antigen unknown.

Findings of the study overall: Patients and controls were found to share more than 25 CD8+ CDR3 sequences. Levels of CD8+ Simpson's diversity were not significantly distinct in patients versus controls.

Patients included in sequencing had previously demonstrated CD8+CD57+ cell expansion by flow cytometry. Severe acquired aplastic anemia affected all patients. The source of this sequence is a human donor with aplastic anemia. The sequencing input was sorted CD4+, CD8+, or CD8+CD57+ T cells (not recorded which) from PBMCs. This chain joins TRBV9 and TRBJ2-7; D might be TRBD1 (6 bases). CDR3 residues: CASSVTGSTYEQYF. For the CDR3, the DNA is TGTGCCAGCAGCGTGACAGGTTCTACCTACGAGCAGTACTTC.